This T cell receptor (beta chain) was identified in a study of a mutant IDH1 vaccine in newly diagnosed glioma. About the research overall: Of the patients given treatment, around 60% were male and about 40% were female, and a mean age of about 44 years was recorded.

Method: immunoSEQ multiplex PCR; TCRdb's copy keeps in-frame clones and lacks some. The sample records 25,000 to 35,000 clones, approximately 88% being singletons. Points on this clone: The antigen is undetermined.

Time point denoted: week 23, last vaccination. In the vaccine, a single dose held 300 ug of the mutant IDH1 20-mer peptide, along with topical imiquimod. Findings and caveats of the study: Evidence of vaccine-induced immune responses was documented in about 93% of patients.

CDR3 length: 17 residues. J lost 1 base, V lost 1 base, and 6 bases had no gene match. From germline, CDR1 is SNHLY and CDR2 FYNNEI. The specimen comprised PBMCs, sampled from a glioma patient whose treatment included an IDH1 peptide vaccine. The TCR was taken from a man aged 35-49 years with glioma. V is TRBV2 and J is TRBJ2-2, with 7 bases fitting TRBD2. The CDR3 sequence is CASSEVGGTKNTGELFF. The CDR3 DNA sequence: TGTGCCAGCAGTGAAGTCGGGGGGACCAAGAACACCGGGGAGCTGTTTTTT. Full variable domain (outside the CDR3, taken from reference TRBV2 and TRBJ2-2): EPEVTQTPSHQVTQMGQEVILRCVPISNHLYFYWYRQILGQKVEFLVSFYNNEISEKSEIFDDQFSVERPDGSNFTLKIRSTKLEDSAMYFCASSEVGGTKNTGELFFGEGSRLTVL.